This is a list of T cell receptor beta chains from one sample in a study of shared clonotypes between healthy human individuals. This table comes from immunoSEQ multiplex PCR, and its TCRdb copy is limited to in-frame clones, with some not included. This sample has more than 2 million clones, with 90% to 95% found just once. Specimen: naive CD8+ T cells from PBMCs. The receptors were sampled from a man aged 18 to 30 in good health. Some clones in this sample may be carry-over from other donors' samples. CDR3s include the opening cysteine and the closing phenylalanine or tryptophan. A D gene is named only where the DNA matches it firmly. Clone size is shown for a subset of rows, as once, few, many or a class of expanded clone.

CDR3aa: CASSIAFGTGELFF; CDR3nt: TGCGCCAGCAGTATCGCTTTCGGCACCGGGGAGCTGTTTTTT; d_gene: .; abundance: .; v_gene: TRBV4-3; j_gene: TRBJ2-2
CDR3aa: CASSAPSGRASSTDTQYF; CDR3nt: TGTGCCAGCAGCGCACCTAGCGGGAGGGCTTCTAGCACAGATACGCAGTATTTT; d_gene: TRBD2; abundance: .; v_gene: TRBV7-2; j_gene: TRBJ2-3
CDR3aa: CASSDRGQAAGNTIYF; CDR3nt: TGTGCCAGCAGCGACAGGGGGCAAGCTGCTGGAAACACCATATATTTT; d_gene: TRBD1; abundance: .; v_gene: TRBV9; j_gene: TRBJ1-3
CDR3aa: CASTRGTSRTYEQYF; CDR3nt: TGTGCCAGCACCCGCGGGACTAGCAGGACCTACGAGCAGTACTTC; d_gene: TRBD2; abundance: .; v_gene: TRBV28; j_gene: TRBJ2-7
CDR3aa: CASSYEQGSYEQYF; CDR3nt: TGTGCCAGCAGTTACGAACAAGGTTCCTACGAGCAGTACTTC; d_gene: .; abundance: .; v_gene: TRBV6-5; j_gene: TRBJ2-7
CDR3aa: CASSLRGQGKTTQYF; CDR3nt: TGTGCCAGCAGTTTACGGGGACAGGGGAAGACGACCCAGTACTTC; d_gene: TRBD1; abundance: .; v_gene: TRBV27; j_gene: TRBJ2-5
CDR3aa: CASRNRVGGGYTF; CDR3nt: TGTGCCAGCAGAAACAGGGTGGGGGGTGGCTACACCTTC; d_gene: .; abundance: .; v_gene: TRBV6-5; j_gene: TRBJ1-2
CDR3aa: CASSPGSGGVYGYTF; CDR3nt: TGCGCCAGCAGCCCTGGATCAGGGGGCGTTTATGGCTACACCTTC; d_gene: TRBD1; abundance: .; v_gene: TRBV4-3; j_gene: TRBJ1-2
CDR3aa: CASSVSSGSAAYEQYF; CDR3nt: TGTGCCAGCAGCGTTTCTAGCGGGAGTGCCGCCTACGAGCAGTACTTC; d_gene: TRBD2; abundance: .; v_gene: TRBV9; j_gene: TRBJ2-7
CDR3aa: CASSTRQGRNTGELFF; CDR3nt: TGTGCCAGCAGCACTCGACAGGGACGGAACACCGGGGAGCTGTTTTTT; d_gene: TRBD1; abundance: .; v_gene: TRBV9; j_gene: TRBJ2-2
CDR3aa: CASSIEAGPPEAFF; CDR3nt: TGTGCCAGTAGTATAGAGGCGGGTCCCCCAGAAGCTTTCTTT; d_gene: .; abundance: .; v_gene: TRBV19; j_gene: TRBJ1-1
CDR3aa: CASSISGPKLTDTQYF; CDR3nt: TGTGCCAGCAGCATTAGCGGCCCAAAGCTAACAGATACGCAGTATTTT; d_gene: .; abundance: .; v_gene: TRBV7-3; j_gene: TRBJ2-3
CDR3aa: CASSYLLLGDEQFF; CDR3nt: TGTGCCAGCAGTTACCTGCTTCTGGGCGATGAGCAGTTCTTC; d_gene: .; abundance: .; v_gene: TRBV6-6; j_gene: TRBJ2-1
CDR3aa: CASSLGTGVINEQFF; CDR3nt: TGTGCCAGCAGTTTAGGGACAGGGGTCATCAATGAGCAGTTCTTC; d_gene: TRBD1; abundance: .; v_gene: TRBV27; j_gene: TRBJ2-1
CDR3aa: CASSVESGIYEQFF; CDR3nt: TGTGCCAGCAGCGTAGAGTCCGGTATCTATGAGCAGTTCTTC; d_gene: .; abundance: .; v_gene: TRBV9; j_gene: TRBJ2-1
CDR3aa: CASKNTGTSGVEQFF; CDR3nt: TGTGCCAGCAAAAATACAGGGACTAGCGGAGTAGAGCAGTTCTTC; d_gene: TRBD2; abundance: .; v_gene: TRBV27; j_gene: TRBJ2-1
CDR3aa: CASSLFSGGAASTDTQYF; CDR3nt: TGTGCCAGCAGTTTATTTTCAGGGGGAGCGGCTAGCACAGATACGCAGTATTTT; d_gene: TRBD1; abundance: .; v_gene: TRBV27; j_gene: TRBJ2-3
CDR3aa: CASSKYQETQYF; CDR3nt: TGTGCCAGCAGCAAATACCAAGAGACCCAGTACTTC; d_gene: .; abundance: once; v_gene: TRBV21-1; j_gene: TRBJ2-5
CDR3aa: CASSATLAGQITDTQYF; CDR3nt: TGTGCCAGCAGCGCAACCCTGGCGGGACAAATCACAGATACGCAGTATTTT; d_gene: .; abundance: .; v_gene: TRBV7-9; j_gene: TRBJ2-3